This paragraph covers one TCR beta chain sequence. Its specificity is not known. Per germline, CDR1 MGHRA and CDR2 YSYEKL. The CDR3 length is 19 residues. Trimming stripped 5 bases from V and 2 bases from J, with 27 bases between. Antigen-specific CD4+ T cells were expanded with viral peptide pools in the ViraFEST assay before sequencing. Culturing for 10 to 11 days preceded CD4+ T cell isolation. People in the vaccine group had not been infected with SARS-CoV-2 before, and their nucleocapsid antibodies were negative. Wells each received 1.8 million or so PBMC, cultured with approximately 10 IU/ml IL-2 and roughly 9.3 ug/ml peptides. This record comes from a study of vaccination effects on CD4 cells after COVID-19. Whole-study findings and limits: In the late period after vaccination, infection- and vaccine-induced clones contracted markedly.

Libraries were prepared by immunoSEQ multiplex PCR; TCRdb keeps only in-frame clonotypes and omits some of them. The sample holds tens of thousands of clones, roughly 74% seen once. The sequence was collected from a human donor who received a COVID-19 vaccine. The chain employs TRBV4-1 and TRBJ1-1; D might be TRBD1 (5 bases). Here the sequenced sample was CD4+ T cells from PBMCs cultured with SARS-CoV-2 spike peptides, taken before COVID-19 vaccination. The CDR3 loop is CASSTRRINKGTANTEAFF. The CDR3 DNA reads TGCGCCAGCAGCACGAGAAGAATAAACAAGGGGACTGCCAACACTGAAGCTTTCTTT.